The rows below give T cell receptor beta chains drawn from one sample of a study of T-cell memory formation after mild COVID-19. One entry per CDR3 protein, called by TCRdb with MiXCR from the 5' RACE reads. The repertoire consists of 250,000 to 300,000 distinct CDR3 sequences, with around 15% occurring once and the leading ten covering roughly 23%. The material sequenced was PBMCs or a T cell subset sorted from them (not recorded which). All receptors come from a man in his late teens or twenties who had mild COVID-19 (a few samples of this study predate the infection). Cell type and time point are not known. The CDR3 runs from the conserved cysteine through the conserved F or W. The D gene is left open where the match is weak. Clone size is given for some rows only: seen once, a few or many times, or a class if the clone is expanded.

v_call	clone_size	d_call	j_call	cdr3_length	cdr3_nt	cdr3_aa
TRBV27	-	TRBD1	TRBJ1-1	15	TGTGCCAGCAGTCCCTACAGGGGAATGAACACTGAAGCTTTCTTT	CASSPYRGMNTEAFF
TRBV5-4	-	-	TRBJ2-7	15	TGTGCCAGCAGTGACGGGGGTTGGAGGCCCTACGAGCAGTACTTC	CASSDGGWRPYEQYF
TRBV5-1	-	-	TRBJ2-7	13	TGCGCCAGCACCCGGGACCTCAACGAGAAGCAGTACTTC	CASTRDLNEKQYF
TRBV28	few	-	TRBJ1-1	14	TGTGCCAGCAGTTTCGGGGGCAGCTACCAGATAGCTTTCTTT	CASSFGGSYQIAFF
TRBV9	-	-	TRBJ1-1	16	TGTGCCAGCAGCGTAGAGGGAGGGCTCATGAACACTGAAGCTTTCTTT	CASSVEGGLMNTEAFF
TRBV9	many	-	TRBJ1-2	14	TGTGCCAGCAGCACCCGGGCTCTCAGGGGCGGCTACACCTTC	CASSTRALRGGYTF
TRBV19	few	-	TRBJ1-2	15	TGTGCCAGTTCCCAGACAGGCTGGGGCAGCTATGGCTACACCTTC	CASSQTGWGSYGYTF
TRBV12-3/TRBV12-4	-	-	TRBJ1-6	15	TGTGCCAGCAGTATTCCTAGGGGGAGGAATTCACCCCTCCACTTT	CASSIPRGRNSPLHF
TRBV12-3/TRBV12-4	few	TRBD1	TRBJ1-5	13	TGTGCCAGCAGAGGGGGCAACAATCAGCCCCAGCATTTT	CASRGGNNQPQHF
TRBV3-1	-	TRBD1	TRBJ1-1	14	TGTGCCAGCAGCCAACCCGACAGGGGCACTGAAGCTTTCTTT	CASSQPDRGTEAFF
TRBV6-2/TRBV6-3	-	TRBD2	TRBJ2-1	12	TGTGCCAGCAGTTATCGGGGGGATGAGCAGTTCTTC	CASSYRGDEQFF
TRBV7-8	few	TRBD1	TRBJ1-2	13	TGTGCCAGCAGCTTAGTCGCAGGGGGCTTTGTCGCCTTC	CASSLVAGGFVAF
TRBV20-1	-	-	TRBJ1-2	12	TGCAGTGCTAGATGGGGGGGCTATGGCTACACCTTC	CSARWGGYGYTF
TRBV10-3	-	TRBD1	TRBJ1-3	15	TGTGCCATGACACCGGGACAGGTCTCTGGAAACACCATATATTTT	CAMTPGQVSGNTIYF
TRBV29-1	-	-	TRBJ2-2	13	TGCAGCGGGGGGGGACAGAACACCGGGGAGCTGTTTTTT	CSGGGQNTGELFF
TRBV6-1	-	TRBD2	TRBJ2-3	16	TGTGCCAGCAGTGAAGTCGCGGGGGGGTACACAGATACGCAGTATTTT	CASSEVAGGYTDTQYF
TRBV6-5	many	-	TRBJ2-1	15	TGTGCCAGCAGTTACTCTAGGTGGTCCTACAATGAGCAGTTCTTC	CASSYSRWSYNEQFF
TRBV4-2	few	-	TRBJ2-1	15	TGTGCCAGCAGCCATGTGGGGGCCCTGGAGGATGAGCAGTTCTTC	CASSHVGALEDEQFF
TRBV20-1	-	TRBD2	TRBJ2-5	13	TGCAGTGCCGCGGGGGGCCTCTTTGAGACCCAGTACTTC	CSAAGGLFETQYF
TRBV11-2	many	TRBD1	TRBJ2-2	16	TGTGCCAGCAGCAAAACTGGACAGGGGAGCACCGGGGAGCTGTTTTTT	CASSKTGQGSTGELFF
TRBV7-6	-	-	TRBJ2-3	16	TGTGCCAGCAGCTTAGTGGACCAAATCAGGCCAGATACGCAGTATTTT	CASSLVDQIRPDTQYF
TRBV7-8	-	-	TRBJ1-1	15	TGTGCCAGCAGCTTGAAGGGCAGGGATAACACTGAAGCTTTCTTT	CASSLKGRDNTEAFF
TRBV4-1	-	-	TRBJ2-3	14	TGCGCCAGCAGCCAAGCTTGGCCCACAGATACGCAGTATTTT	CASSQAWPTDTQYF
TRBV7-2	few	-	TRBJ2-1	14	TGTGCCAGCAGCTTAGCCGGGACGCCCGTGGAGCAGTTCTTC	CASSLAGTPVEQFF
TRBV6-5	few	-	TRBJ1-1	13	TGTGCCAGCAGTTACCTACAAGACACTGAAGCTTTCTTT	CASSYLQDTEAFF
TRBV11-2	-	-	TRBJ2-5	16	TGTGCCAGCAGGGGGTGGGTTAGCCCCCTCGGGGAGACCCAGTACTTC	CASRGWVSPLGETQYF
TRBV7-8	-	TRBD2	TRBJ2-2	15	TGTGCCAGCAGCTTTAGCGGGGGGGCTACCGGGGAGCTGTTTTTT	CASSFSGGATGELFF
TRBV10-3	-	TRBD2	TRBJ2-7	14	TGTGCCATCAGTGTTAGCGGGTGGACCTACGAGCAGTACTTC	CAISVSGWTYEQYF
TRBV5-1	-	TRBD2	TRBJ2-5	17	TGCGCCAGCAGTCCCGGGTCGGGACTAGCGGCTCAAGAGACCCAGTACTTC	CASSPGSGLAAQETQYF
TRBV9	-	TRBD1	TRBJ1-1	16	TGTGCCAGCAGCGAGGCCGAGACAGGGGGGGACACTGAAGCTTTCTTT	CASSEAETGGDTEAFF
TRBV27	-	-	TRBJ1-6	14	TGTGCCAGCACCCAGTATCAGGAACATTCACCCCTCCACTTT	CASTQYQEHSPLHF
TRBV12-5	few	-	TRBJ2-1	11	TGTGCTAGTGGTTTGGGTAATGAGCAGTTCTTC	CASGLGNEQFF
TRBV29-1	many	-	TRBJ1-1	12	TGCAGCGGCTACAGGGTTAGGACTGAAGCTTTCTTT	CSGYRVRTEAFF
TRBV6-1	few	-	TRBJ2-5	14	TGTGCCAGCAGGTTTGGTAACGGTGAAGAGACCCAGTACTTC	CASRFGNGEETQYF
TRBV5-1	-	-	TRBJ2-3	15	TGCGCCAGCAGCTTAAGCCTAGGGGACACAGATACGCAGTATTTT	CASSLSLGDTDTQYF
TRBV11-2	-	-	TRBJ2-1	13	TGTGCCAGCAGCTTGATTAGCCTCAATGAGCAGTTCTTC	CASSLISLNEQFF
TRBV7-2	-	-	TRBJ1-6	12	TGTGCCAGCAGCTTTTCGAATTCACCCCTCCACTTT	CASSFSNSPLHF
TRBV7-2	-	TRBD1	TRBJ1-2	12	TGTGCCAGCAGCTTAACAGGGGCTGGCTACACCTTC	CASSLTGAGYTF
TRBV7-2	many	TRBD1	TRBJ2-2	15	TGTGCCAGCACCGTGGGACAGGGGTCTTCCGGGGAGCTGTTTTTT	CASTVGQGSSGELFF
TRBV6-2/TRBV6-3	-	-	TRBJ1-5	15	TGTGCCAGCAGTTACTATCTTCTGAGCAATCAGCCCCAGCATTTT	CASSYYLLSNQPQHF
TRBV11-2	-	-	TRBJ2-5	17	TGTGCCAGCAGCTTAGATCGAGGGGGGCTATCCCAAGAGACCCAGTACTTC	CASSLDRGGLSQETQYF
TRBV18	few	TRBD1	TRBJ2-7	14	TGTGCCAGCTCACCACCGGGGGACAGCTACGAGCAGTACTTC	CASSPPGDSYEQYF